This TCR beta chain is drawn from a study of beta chain features in type 1 diabetes. All of the isolated RNA was reverse transcribed, so expressed TCRB transcripts were sequenced. Produced via immunoSEQ multiplex PCR; TCRdb's table is partial and in-frame only. The data contain just over 600,000 clones, about 14% of them seen just once; the ten biggest clones take up approximately 0.087%. This clone was counted a few times. The CDR3 length is 12 residues. J was trimmed by 12 bases and V by 8 bases; bases with no gene match: 9. Germline CDR1 and CDR2: SGHAT and FQNNGV. The V gene is TRBV11-2, the J gene TRBJ2-1; the match to TRBD2 covers 8 bases. This receptor was identified in a man aged 18-30 years in good health. Sequencing was performed on naive CD4+ T cells from blood. CDR3 protein: CASGGRRTLQFF. CDR3 nucleotide sequence: TGTGCCAGCGGCGGGAGGAGGACTCTGCAGTTCTTC.